Listed here is a single TCR beta chain. Its specific antigen is unknown. The CDR3 regions of human TCRbeta chains were analyzed by immunosequencing. The original methods were these. TCRs in the repertoires were matched against a reference library of SARS-CoV-2-specific TCRs that had been generated with the MIRA antigen-specificity platform. Breadth was defined as the fraction of unique TCRs that were SARS-CoV-2-associated. Depth was defined as the fraction of total T cells that were SARS-CoV-2-associated. Using the MIRA data, every spike-specific TCR was mapped to the spike region that the TCR reacted to and assigned to either a CD4 or a CD8 class. Log10-transformed breadth and depth values were compared by one-way ANOVA with Sidak's multiple comparisons tests. What TCRdb holds here is the immuneACCESS table cut down to in-frame rearrangements. Part of the clones is not present; checked against another copy, under half of the missing clones reflect an unresolved V gene, and the others are unexplained. V, J and clone size derive from that table, while D and trimming were established from the DNA sequence. The table for this sample shows over 120,000 clones. 2% to 2.5% of the sample is held by the ten biggest clonotypes.

Reading the label with the study, this specimen's time point is: baseline before first vaccination. Vaccinee samples came from UK trials COV001 and COV002, including a single-blind randomized controlled phase 2/3 trial of AZD1222 (ChAdOx1 nCoV-19) in healthy adults. For TCRbeta chain sequencing, PBMC samples were collected from trial participants at day 0 and at day 28 after the second dose. This sample was included in a study of T cell responses to AZD1222 COVID-19 vaccine (dated by TCRdb to the early 2020s). Regarding the research as a whole: A total of 230 or so trial participants underwent TCR sequencing, of whom 207 received two doses of AZD1222 and 26 received two doses of the MenACWY control vaccine. Trial participants were enrolled by age into 18-55, 56-69 and 70-plus year subgroups, with around 140, 26 and 57 TCR-sequenced participants respectively.

General findings and caveats noted by the study authors: Nearly half of unique spike-specific TCRs reportedly recognized epitopes outside regions mutated in the B.1.351 and B.1.1.7 variants. No day 14 peak-response samples were available, so repertoires were characterized only after the peak T cell response. Participants were mostly white British and included more females than males, and it was suggested by the authors that clonal diversity may have been underestimated. Conclusions about previously exposed vaccinees are limited because only six or seven AZD1222 recipients were SARS-CoV-2 seropositive at baseline. After two AZD1222 doses, both the breadth and the depth of spike-specific TCRs were significantly higher than at day 0 and than in MenACWY recipients. The 56-69-year group was small, and its depth increase did not reach significance, likely because of low power. The whole spike protein was spanned by vaccine-associated CD4 TCRs, and dominant responses were seen in regions 160-218 and 743-854.

CDR1 is given as LGHNA and CDR2 as YNFKEQ, both from the germline V gene. Germline trimming amounts to 0 bases on V and 0 bases on J, with 9 as the count of junction bases outside the gene matches. The CDR3 goes from the cysteine to the phenylalanine over 18 residues. The read is trimmed to its CDR3 DNA, 54 bases read in frame from base 1. This receptor was identified in an adult in good health. The sequenced sample was peripheral blood. This sequence uses TRBV4-2 and TRBJ2-7, and 9 bases in between align with TRBD2. The CDR3: CASSQDGGSGGTSYEQYF. The DNA sequence follows: TGTGCCAGCAGCCAAGATGGAGGGAGCGGGGGGACCTCCTACGAGCAGTACTTC.